Listed below are T cell receptor beta chains from one sample, sequenced in a study of graft-versus-host responses after intestinal transplantation. The antigens of these receptors remain unknown. Data came from immunoSEQ multiplex PCR; TCRdb stores just in-frame clones and leaves some out. Altogether 80,000 to 100,000 clones are present, roughly nine tenths being singletons, with the ten largest covering around 0.17%. This specimen consisted of unstimulated CD4+ T cells sorted from spleen or lymph node cells, obtained before intestinal transplant. The receptors stem from a human donor who received an intestinal transplant. CDR3s include the opening cysteine and the closing phenylalanine or tryptophan. A D gene is named only where the DNA matches it firmly. Expanded clones get a size class; other rows say once, few or many, or leave the size out.

d_call: TRBD2
j_call: TRBJ2-2
v_call: TRBV4-1
clone_size: .
cdr3_aa: CASSQVLTSEYTGELFF
cdr3_nt: TGCGCCAGCAGCCAAGTGTTAACTAGCGAATACACCGGGGAGCTGTTTTTT

d_call: .
j_call: TRBJ2-7
v_call: TRBV4-2
clone_size: .
cdr3_aa: CASSQDTYEQYF
cdr3_nt: TGTGCCAGCAGCCAAGACACCTACGAGCAGTACTTC

d_call: TRBD1
j_call: TRBJ1-5
v_call: TRBV5-8
clone_size: once
cdr3_aa: CASSVGTGGSNQPQHF
cdr3_nt: TGTGCCAGCAGCGTGGGGACAGGGGGGAGCAATCAGCCCCAGCATTTT

d_call: TRBD2
j_call: TRBJ2-7
v_call: TRBV18
clone_size: .
cdr3_aa: CASSPGISGRGPYEQYF
cdr3_nt: TGTGCCAGCTCACCAGGGATTTCCGGGAGGGGACCCTACGAGCAGTACTTC

d_call: .
j_call: TRBJ2-3
v_call: TRBV7-6
clone_size: .
cdr3_aa: CASSLALSSTDTQYF
cdr3_nt: TGTGCCAGCAGCTTAGCCTTGTCGAGCACAGATACGCAGTATTTT

d_call: .
j_call: TRBJ1-2
v_call: TRBV27
clone_size: once
cdr3_aa: CASSFTVDYGYTF
cdr3_nt: TGTGCCAGCAGTTTTACAGTTGACTATGGCTACACCTTC

d_call: TRBD2
j_call: TRBJ2-3
v_call: TRBV9
clone_size: .
cdr3_aa: CASSVTSGEADTQYF
cdr3_nt: TGTGCCAGCAGCGTAACTAGCGGGGAAGCAGATACGCAGTATTTT

d_call: TRBD1
j_call: TRBJ2-7
v_call: TRBV6-1
clone_size: .
cdr3_aa: CASLRGGTGGYEQYF
cdr3_nt: TGTGCCAGCCTACGGGGCGGGACAGGGGGGTACGAGCAGTACTTC

d_call: .
j_call: TRBJ2-7
v_call: TRBV6-6
clone_size: .
cdr3_aa: CASSYSQASSYEQYF
cdr3_nt: TGTGCCAGCAGTTACTCCCAAGCTAGCTCCTACGAGCAGTACTTC

d_call: .
j_call: TRBJ1-2
v_call: TRBV19
clone_size: .
cdr3_aa: CASSETATTASIGGYTF
cdr3_nt: TGTGCCAGTAGTGAAACGGCCACGACAGCAAGCATCGGTGGCTACACCTTC

d_call: TRBD1
j_call: TRBJ2-5
v_call: TRBV28
clone_size: .
cdr3_aa: CASSLLTGKRGETQYF
cdr3_nt: TGTGCCAGCAGTTTATTGACAGGGAAAAGGGGAGAGACCCAGTACTTC

d_call: TRBD2
j_call: TRBJ2-3
v_call: TRBV6-5
clone_size: .
cdr3_aa: CASSSGLATPGTQYF
cdr3_nt: TGTGCCAGCAGTTCCGGACTAGCGACCCCGGGTACGCAGTATTTT

d_call: .
j_call: TRBJ2-1
v_call: TRBV6-1
clone_size: .
cdr3_aa: CASSEGMRYEQFF
cdr3_nt: TGTGCCAGCAGTGAAGGCATGCGCTATGAGCAGTTCTTC

d_call: TRBD2
j_call: TRBJ2-7
v_call: TRBV5-4
clone_size: .
cdr3_aa: CASGMREEYEQYF
cdr3_nt: TGTGCCAGCGGGATGCGGGAGGAGTACGAGCAGTACTTC

d_call: .
j_call: TRBJ1-1
v_call: TRBV6-4
clone_size: .
cdr3_aa: CASSDRRNTEAFF
cdr3_nt: TGTGCCAGCAGTGACAGGAGGAACACTGAAGCTTTCTTT

d_call: .
j_call: TRBJ2-5
v_call: TRBV9
clone_size: .
cdr3_aa: CASSGSGKETQYF
cdr3_nt: TGTGCCAGCAGCGGGTCGGGGAAAGAGACCCAGTACTTC

d_call: TRBD2
j_call: TRBJ2-1
v_call: TRBV2
clone_size: .
cdr3_aa: CATNQGLADNEQFF
cdr3_nt: TGTGCCACCAATCAGGGACTAGCGGACAATGAGCAGTTCTTC

d_call: .
j_call: TRBJ2-2
v_call: TRBV18
clone_size: .
cdr3_aa: CASSPRVQSGELFF
cdr3_nt: TGTGCCAGCTCACCCCGGGTGCAGTCCGGGGAGCTGTTTTTT

d_call: .
j_call: TRBJ1-2
v_call: TRBV19
clone_size: .
cdr3_aa: CASSIAQGTNYGYTF
cdr3_nt: TGTGCCAGTAGTATAGCCCAGGGAACTAACTATGGCTACACCTTC

d_call: .
j_call: TRBJ2-7
v_call: TRBV6-5
clone_size: .
cdr3_aa: CASSAGSGYEQYF
cdr3_nt: TGTGCCAGCAGCGCCGGGAGTGGCTACGAGCAGTACTTC

d_call: .
j_call: TRBJ1-3
v_call: TRBV7-9
clone_size: few
cdr3_aa: CASSLERRTPSGNTIYF
cdr3_nt: TGTGCCAGCAGCTTAGAGCGCCGCACCCCCTCTGGAAACACCATATATTTT

d_call: TRBD2
j_call: TRBJ2-4
v_call: TRBV2
clone_size: .
cdr3_aa: CASRGRLAGGPFGKNIQYF
cdr3_nt: TGTGCCAGCAGGGGCAGACTAGCGGGGGGGCCCTTCGGCAAAAACATTCAGTACTTC

d_call: TRBD1
j_call: TRBJ1-1
v_call: TRBV6-6
clone_size: .
cdr3_aa: CASTRDRVEAFF
cdr3_nt: TGTGCCAGCACCCGGGACAGAGTTGAAGCTTTCTTT

d_call: .
j_call: TRBJ1-2
v_call: TRBV6-5
clone_size: .
cdr3_aa: CASSYSGPEANYGYTF
cdr3_nt: TGTGCCAGCAGTTACTCGGGCCCCGAAGCTAACTATGGCTACACCTTC

d_call: .
j_call: TRBJ2-5
v_call: TRBV7-7
clone_size: .
cdr3_aa: CASSLSIGEGGETQYF
cdr3_nt: TGTGCCAGCAGCTTATCAATTGGCGAGGGCGGAGAGACCCAGTACTTC

d_call: .
j_call: TRBJ2-2
v_call: TRBV30
clone_size: .
cdr3_aa: CAWTLTVAGELFF
cdr3_nt: TGTGCCTGGACCCTTACAGTGGCCGGGGAGCTGTTTTTT

d_call: TRBD2
j_call: TRBJ2-1
v_call: TRBV13
clone_size: .
cdr3_aa: CASSSPPSGSSYNEQFF
cdr3_nt: TGTGCCAGCAGCTCGCCCCCTAGCGGGAGTAGCTACAATGAGCAGTTCTTC

d_call: .
j_call: TRBJ2-7
v_call: TRBV18
clone_size: once
cdr3_aa: CASSLQGGSEQYF
cdr3_nt: TGTGCCAGCTCACTACAGGGGGGGTCCGAGCAGTACTTC

d_call: .
j_call: TRBJ1-2
v_call: TRBV9
clone_size: once
cdr3_aa: CASSVEAGRGYTF
cdr3_nt: TGTGCCAGCAGCGTAGAGGCAGGGAGGGGCTACACCTTC

d_call: .
j_call: TRBJ1-1
v_call: TRBV4-1
clone_size: .
cdr3_aa: CASSQAGGDTEAFF
cdr3_nt: TGCGCCAGCAGCCAGGCGGGAGGGGACACTGAAGCTTTCTTT

d_call: .
j_call: TRBJ2-3
v_call: TRBV7-3
clone_size: .
cdr3_aa: CASSQDLSTDTQYF
cdr3_nt: TGTGCCAGCAGCCAGGATCTAAGCACAGATACGCAGTATTTT

d_call: TRBD2
j_call: TRBJ2-2
v_call: TRBV9
clone_size: .
cdr3_aa: CASSPGLAGGTGELFF
cdr3_nt: TGTGCCAGCAGCCCCGGACTAGCGGGGGGGACCGGGGAGCTGTTTTTT

d_call: .
j_call: TRBJ1-5
v_call: TRBV28
clone_size: .
cdr3_aa: CASWGGSNQPQHF
cdr3_nt: TGTGCCAGCTGGGGGGGTAGCAATCAGCCCCAGCATTTT